This T cell receptor (beta chain) was identified during a study of T cells in Graves' hyperthyroidism and ophthalmopathy (dated by TCRdb to about 2019). With regard to the full study: Peripheral blood was sampled at the time of initial diagnosis, prior to any treatment. In roughly six Graves' hyperthyroidism patients, the study also compared T-cell repertoires from thyroid tissue with T-cell repertoires from blood. Whether ophthalmopathy could be predicted prospectively was tested in an independent validation cohort made up of 18 to 20 hyperthyroidism patients plus 17 patients who later progressed to ophthalmopathy. To identify TCR V-J signatures that set the groups apart, the researchers used a discovery cohort of 100 patients, made up of 40 to 45 with Graves' ophthalmopathy and approximately 57 with stable Graves' hyperthyroidism. Following sampling, methimazole starting at 30 mg daily was given to hyperthyroidism patients, and high-dose intravenous methylprednisolone was given to ophthalmopathy patients. The approximately 100 discovery patients were divided at random into training and test sets in a 7:3 ratio. The paper describes TCR Vbeta CDR3 sequencing of 140 or so peripheral blood samples, made up of some 40 ophthalmopathy patients, around 78 hyperthyroidism patients and about 17 progressor patients.

CDR1 and CDR2 (MDHEN, SYDVKM) derive from the germline V gene. Including cysteine and phenylalanine, the CDR3 has 15 amino acids. Only CDR3 DNA is held: 45 bases, read in frame from base 1. V has 3 bases trimmed and J has 5 bases trimmed; junction bases matching no gene number 10. Stable Graves' hyperthyroidism was defined as no progression to ophthalmopathy during 18 months of follow-up. Hyperthyroidism patients were newly diagnosed, had a disease duration of under 2 months, and were aged 18 to 65 years. Patients with uncontrolled infections, other autoimmune diseases, pregnancy or lactation were excluded. Diagnoses were based on clinical symptoms, serum thyroxine and TRAb, thyroid ultrasound and orbital computed tomography. PBMCs were isolated from approximately 10 ml of fresh peripheral blood by Ficoll-Paque density gradient centrifugation. Total RNA was extracted using Trizol reagent, and RNA quality was assessed on an Agilent 2100 Bioanalyzer.

Amplification of TCR beta CDR3 regions was carried out from RNA transcripts. For the first round of RT-PCR on the TCR CDR3, the HTBI primer set was used together with the Qiagen OneStep RT-PCR kit. A second multiplex PCR round built the libraries, followed by size selection and purification. The libraries were sequenced on an Illumina HiSeq2000 using paired-end 100 bp reads. On the authors' methods: Raw data were processed with SOAPnuke, discarding reads with adapters, uncalled bases, mean Phred below 15, or no exact constant-primer or identifier match. COPE v1.2.5 was used to merge the high-quality paired reads, and each unique nucleotide sequence was defined as a clonotype. MiTCR v1.1 was used to align the clonotypes against IMGT TRBV, TRBD and TRBJ reference segments. The analysis included only V-J combinations with a frequency above 0.0001, which together covered more than 98% of the repertoires. A TCS score was defined as the ratio between F50 (clonal expansion) and ExV (chaos), using BLOSUM62-based TCRdist between CDR3 peptides within each V-J. Welch's t-statistics and random forest reduced 450 to 600 V-J features to 13, which were used in a naive Bayes classifier (R e1071). TCRdb passed the public sequencing reads through fastp at Q25 and MiXCR, retaining productive beta sequences. Merged by CDR3 protein, the rows form single entries marked with the most common genes and DNA. The V and J calls shown here were made by TCRdb, not taken from the authors' results. The sample table holds more than 500,000 distinct CDR3 sequences, of which 11% to 15% were seen once. Approximately 13% of the sample goes to the ten largest clones.

This clonotype was picked up many times. Its antigen is unknown. No per-base quality is available; no much larger clone lies one base away. Paper-wide results and their limitations: In validation, progression to ophthalmopathy was predicted by the model with 55% to 71% sensitivity and just over 72% specificity, a median of roughly 6.4 months before onset. A model built on a 13 V-J signature distinguished ophthalmopathy from stable hyperthyroidism, reaching around 87% sensitivity and 81.08% specificity in cross-validation and 80%/75% in testing. Most expanded thyroid clonotypes (frequency above 0.001) were also detected in blood, suggesting blood repertoires may reflect thyroid immune responses. Sample size was not statistically predetermined, and investigators were not blinded to group allocation.

This chain joins TRBV28 to TRBJ2-7; 7 junctional bases match TRBD1. The sample consisted of blood. This receptor was obtained from a woman aged 35 to 49 with Graves' hyperthyroidism. The CDR3 sequence is CASSLIKTGLHEQYF. The DNA sequence is TGTGCCAGCAGTTTGATCAAGACAGGGCTCCACGAGCAGTACTTC.